One and the same sample provided the 4 T cell receptor beta chains below, sequenced in a study of cytotoxic CD8 clonotypes in ibrutinib-treated CLL. The protocol was immunoSEQ multiplex PCR, while the TCRdb copy is restricted to in-frame clones and leaves out a portion. The profile covers approximately 320,000 clones, with about 61% appearing a single time and roughly 6% taken by the ten largest. The source was PBMCs, collected after 36 months of ibrutinib treatment. Every receptor here comes from a human donor with chronic lymphocytic leukemia.

This chain links TRBV13 with TRBJ2-3; tentatively, D is TRBD1 or TRBD2 (5 bases each). The CDR3 covers 16 residues. The V end lost 5 bases, the J end lost 7 bases, and 22 bases lay between the germline ends. CDR1 and CDR2 from the germline V gene are PRHDT and FYEKMQ (reference sequence). The chain's CDR3 is CASSDIGTVNRNTQYF. The CDR3 DNA reads as TGTGCCAGCAGCGATATCGGGACCGTAAATCGTAATACGCAGTATTTT.

The CDR3 DNA reads as TGTGCCAGCAGCCTAAACCGGGACAGAACCTACGAGCAGTACTTC. This codes for CASSLNRDRTYEQYF. The chain recombines TRBV6-5 with TRBJ2-7, with 7 bases aligning to TRBD1. Trimming took 6 bases from V and 2 from J; bases not matched to a gene: 10. Germline V CDR1 and CDR2: MNHEY, SVGAGI. The CDR3 contains 15 residues.

V and J are TRBV7-9 and TRBJ1-3; TRBD1 is a possible D gene (5 bases). Germline V CDR1 and CDR2: SEHNR, FQNEAQ (reference sequence). This CDR3 region has 15 residues. V gave up 5 bases and J gave up 2 bases, with 13 bases separating them. The CDR3 is CASSQRVGPGNTIYF. For the CDR3, the DNA is TGTGCCAGCAGCCAAAGGGTGGGACCTGGAAACACCATATATTTT. Full variable domain (outside the CDR3, taken from reference TRBV7-9 and TRBJ1-3): DTGVSQNPRHKITKRGQNVTFRCDPISEHNRLYWYRQTLGQGPEFLTYFQNEAQLEKSRLLSDRFSAERPKGSFSTLEIQRTEQGDSAMYLCASSQRVGPGNTIYFGEGSWLTVV.

V usage is TRBV19 and J usage is TRBJ1-5, with TRBD1 as a possible D gene (6 bases). V was trimmed by 5 bases and J by 2 bases, leaving 13 bases between them. From germline, CDR1 is LNHDA and CDR2 SQIVND (reference sequence). The CDR3 totals 15 residues. CDR3 amino acids: CASSENRVGNQPQHF. As DNA, the CDR3 is TGTGCCAGTAGTGAGAACAGGGTAGGCAATCAGCCCCAGCATTTT.